This entry features one T cell receptor beta chain sequence. Each CDR3 protein is one row after TCRdb ran MiXCR on the PCR reads. The repertoire includes about 19,000 distinct CDR3 sequences, 46% of them detected once, and approximately 18% sits in the top ten. CDR1 and CDR2 from the germline V gene are MNHEY and SVGAGI. Trimming shortened V by 4 bases and J by 4 bases, and 13 bases separated the two germline ends. CDR3 length: 14 amino acids. Localized lung adenocarcinoma, a non-small cell lung cancer, affected the donors. The sample originates from a study of CD4 and CD8 cells across lung adenocarcinoma regions.

The sequenced sample was CD4+ T cells from the margin of a lung tumor. The TCR was taken from a male donor with lung adenocarcinoma. The CD4 and CD8 labels of this study may be unreliable. V and J are TRBV6-5 and TRBJ2-5; the D gene is possibly TRBD2 (5 bases). The CDR3 is CASSSFGVLETQYF. The CDR3 DNA sequence: TGTGCCAGCAGTTCCTTCGGGGTGTTAGAGACCCAGTACTTC.